This T cell receptor beta chain was sequenced for a study of control samples from healthy donors and cancer patients. TCRdb keeps only in-frame clones here, not all; method: immunoSEQ multiplex PCR. Of some 140,000 clones in the sample, roughly 92% are singletons; the top ten hold about 11%. CDR1 is MDHEN and CDR2 is SYDVKM in the germline V gene. J gave up 0 bases and V 2 bases, and 4 bases lay outside the gene matches. This CDR3 comprises 16 residues. Sequencing was performed on blood. The genes are TRBV28 and TRBJ2-4, with 7 bases fitting TRBD1. This TCR was sampled from a man aged 25-45 years in good health. Here the CDR3 reads CASSLTGVIAKNIQYF. The CDR3 DNA sequence: TGTGCCAGCAGTTTAACAGGGGTCATAGCCAAAAACATTCAGTACTTC. Drawing the rest from reference TRBV28 and TRBJ2-4, the complete variable domain is DVKVTQSSRYLVKRTGEKVFLECVQDMDHENMFWYRQDPGLGLRLIYFSYDVKMKEKGDIPEGYSVSREKKERFSLILESASTNQTSMYLCASSLTGVIAKNIQYFGAGTRLSVL.